Following are 18 T cell receptor beta chains from one sample sequenced in a study of cytomegalovirus exposure and HLA in healthy donors. The assay was immunoSEQ multiplex PCR, and TCRdb's table has in-frame clones only and misses some. The table has some 130,000 clones, 70% to 90% seen once. The sample consisted of PBMCs. The receptors derive from a woman younger than 35 in good health and CMV-seropositive.

V is TRBV28 and J is TRBJ1-1, with a tentative D call TRBD1 (6 bases). V was clipped by 7 bases and J by 0 bases, with 9 bases between them. Germline CDR1 reads MDHEN; CDR2 reads SYDVKM. The CDR3 is made up of 13 amino acids. As DNA, the CDR3 is TGTGCCAGCAAAGGACAGTTGAACACTGAAGCTTTCTTT. Encoded protein: CASKGQLNTEAFF. Filled out from reference TRBV28 and TRBJ1-1, the complete variable domain reads DVKVTQSSRYLVKRTGEKVFLECVQDMDHENMFWYRQDPGLGLRLIYFSYDVKMKEKGDIPEGYSVSREKKERFSLILESASTNQTSMYLCASKGQLNTEAFFGQGTRLTVV.

This clone has a handful of counts. V usage is TRBV2 and J usage is TRBJ1-6; D is ambiguous. Germline V gene lookup returns CDR1 SNHLY and CDR2 FYNNEI. This CDR3 comprises 16 residues. The V and J ends lost 3 bases and 0 bases respectively, with 9 bases between them. CDR3 sequence: CASSDSGSSYNSPLHF. The DNA of the CDR3 is TGTGCCAGCAGTGATTCGGGGAGCTCCTATAATTCACCCCTCCACTTT.

The chain links TRBV9 to TRBJ2-1; TRBD2 matches at 13 bases. V dropped 4 bases and J dropped 6; count of bases not matched to a gene: 4. This CDR3 has 15 residues. Germline CDR1 is SGDLS and CDR2 is YYNGEE. CDR3 protein: CASSKTSGGGNEQFF. The DNA for the CDR3 is TGTGCCAGCAGCAAAACTAGCGGGGGGGGCAATGAGCAGTTCTTC.

J is TRBJ2-7 and V is TRBV13, with D possibly being TRBD2 (5 bases). Germline CDR1 reads PRHDT; CDR2 reads FYEKMQ (reference sequence). This CDR3 is 14 amino acids long. V was shortened by 0 bases and J by 5 bases, with 11 bases between the two germline ends. For the CDR3, the DNA is TGTGCCAGCAGCTTAGGCCTGAGGGTCCACGAGCAGTACTTC. The encoded protein is CASSLGLRVHEQYF. The full variable domain, in which reference TRBV13 and TRBJ2-7 provide the parts outside the CDR3, is AAGVIQSPRHLIKEKRETATLKCYPIPRHDTVYWYQQGPGQDPQFLISFYEKMQSDKGSIPDRFSAQQFSDYHSELNMSSLELGDSALYFCASSLGLRVHEQYFGPGTRLTVT.

This chain uses TRBV27 with TRBJ1-2; D ambiguous. The CDR3 extends over 13 amino acids. In germline, CDR1 is MNHEY, CDR2 SMNVEV (reference sequence). Trimming stripped 10 bases from V and 8 bases from J, with 20 bases between. CDR3 DNA sequence: TGTGCCACCACTAATGCCGGGTCGGGGGGCTACACCTTC. Amino acids: CATTNAGSGGYTF.

The chain is built from TRBV7-6 and TRBJ1-5; the match to TRBD1 covers 11 bases. This CDR3 region has 15 residues. The V gene end was trimmed by 6 bases and the J gene end by 4 bases; junction bases not matched to a gene: 5. CDR1 and CDR2 from the germline V gene are SGHVS and FNYEAQ. The CDR3 nucleotides read TGTGCCAGCAGTTTCGGACAGGGGGCTAATCAGCCCCAGCATTTT. It yields the protein CASSFGQGANQPQHF.

The chain couples TRBV19 to TRBJ2-3; maybe TRBD1 (5 bases). There are 14 residues in the CDR3. V lost 10 bases and J 6 bases, leaving 20 bases between the germline ends. CDR1 and CDR2 (germline): LNHDA, SQIVND (reference sequence). This chain's CDR3 is CATLEQAGLDTQYF. The DNA for the CDR3 is TGTGCCACGTTGGAACAGGCCGGGTTGGATACGCAGTATTTT.

This clone was counted a single time. V and J are TRBV2 and TRBJ1-1, with D perhaps TRBD1 (5 bases). The CDR3 has 17 residues. The germline V gene encodes CDR1 SNHLY and CDR2 FYNNEI. V gave up 7 bases and J gave up 1 base, with 22 bases separating them. DNA of the CDR3: TGTGCCAGCAACGACAATGTAATAAACAGGCGGAACACTGAAGCTTTCTTT. Amino acids: CASNDNVINRRNTEAFF.

The genes are TRBV30 and TRBJ1-4; D gene ambiguous. There are 12 residues in the CDR3. The germline gives CDR1 GTSNPN, CDR2 SVGIG (reference sequence). V lost 2 bases and J lost 2, with 3 bases in between. The CDR3 here is CAWSRTNEKLFF. The CDR3 DNA sequence: TGTGCCTGGAGTCGGACTAATGAAAAACTGTTTTTT.

The rearrangement uses TRBV5-8 and TRBJ1-3, with 8 positions matching TRBD1. Germline values: CDR1 SGHTS, CDR2 YDEGEE. The V segment lost 4 bases and the J segment 3 bases; nucleotides outside the gene matches: 3. The CDR3 has 14 amino acids. The CDR3 sequence is CASSTGGFGNTIYF. The CDR3 coding sequence is TGTGCCAGCAGCACAGGGGGGTTTGGAAACACCATATATTTT.

The chain links TRBV5-1 to TRBJ2-4; TRBD1 matches 9 bases. V shed 0 bases, J shed 1 base, and the junction held 5 bases outside the gene matches. This CDR3 is 17 amino acids long. Germline lookup yields CDR1 SGHRS and CDR2 YFSETQ. This CDR3 is CASSLVSDRGAKNIQYF. CDR3 sequence (DNA): TGCGCCAGCAGCTTGGTTTCCGACAGGGGGGCCAAAAACATTCAGTACTTC.

The table lists this clone with a few counts. The V call is TRBV7-9, the J call TRBJ1-5; TRBD1 agrees at 7 bases. Germline V lookup: CDR1 SEHNR, CDR2 FQNEAQ (reference sequence). The CDR3 sequence is 16 residues long. Trimming cost V 4 bases and J 2 bases; bases outside gene matches: 8. In nucleotides, the CDR3 is TGTGCCAGCAGCTCCAGACAGGGTGCGGGCAATCAGCCCCAGCATTTT. This gives the protein CASSSRQGAGNQPQHF.

The chain carries TRBV29-1 and TRBJ2-7; D gene ambiguous. Deletions cut 5 bases from V and 1 base from J, with 6 bases between. Looked up from germline, CDR1 is SQVTM and CDR2 is ANQGSEA. The length of the CDR3 is 11 residues. This CDR3 is CSVSLSYEQYF. Here the CDR3 DNA reads TGCAGCGTTTCACTATCCTACGAGCAGTACTTC.

With regard to this clone: Other DNA sequences in this sample translate to the same CDR3. The V call is TRBV5-1, the J call TRBJ1-1; D gene uncertain. The CDR3 sequence is 13 residues long. Germline assignment: CDR1 SGHRS and CDR2 YFSETQ. V shed 5 bases and J shed 1 base, with 9 bases lying between them. The CDR3: CASSFTGNTEAFF. Here the CDR3 DNA reads TGCGCCAGCAGTTTCACGGGGAACACTGAAGCTTTCTTT. The full variable domain, its missing parts supplied by reference TRBV5-1 and TRBJ1-1, is KAGVTQTPRYLIKTRGQQVTLSCSPISGHRSVSWYQQTPGQGLQFLFEYFSETQRNKGNFPGRFSGRQFSNSRSEMNVSTLELGDSALYLCASSFTGNTEAFFGQGTRLTVV.

The genes are TRBV10-1 and TRBJ2-7; possibly TRBD1 for D (5 bases). Trimming took 6 bases from V and 4 from J, leaving 10 bases between them. CDR1 is WNHNN, CDR2 SYGVQD, per germline (reference sequence). The CDR3 has 12 residues. DNA for the CDR3: TGCGCCAGCAGCCGGCGACAGTACGAGCAGTACTTC. Translating it yields CASSRRQYEQYF.

This chain links TRBV29-1 with TRBJ2-7, with D possibly being TRBD2 (5 bases). Deletions cut 2 bases from V and 4 bases from J, with 9 bases between. The CDR3 is 12 residues long. The germline V gene encodes CDR1 SQVTM and CDR2 ANQGSEA. CDR3 protein: CSVENGIYEQYF. The CDR3, as DNA: TGCAGCGTTGAAAACGGGATTTACGAGCAGTACTTC.

V and J are TRBV7-3 and TRBJ2-1, with TRBD2 matching over 11 bases. The CDR3 runs to 16 residues. CDR1 and CDR2 from the germline V gene are SGHTA and FQGTGA. Trimming took 3 bases from V and 4 from J; bases not matched to a gene: 5. CDR3 in amino acids: CASSFPGTSGYNEQFF. CDR3 nucleotide sequence: TGTGCCAGCAGCTTCCCCGGGACTAGCGGATACAATGAGCAGTTCTTC. The full variable domain, rest sourced from reference TRBV7-3 and TRBJ2-1, is GAGVSQTPSNKVTEKGKYVELRCDPISGHTALYWYRQSLGQGPEFLIYFQGTGAADDSGLPNDRFFAVRPEGSVSTLKIQRTERGDSAVYLCASSFPGTSGYNEQFFGPGTRLTVL.

V and J are TRBV5-4 and TRBJ2-1, with 7 bases matching TRBD2. Germline V gene sequence: CDR1 SGHNT, CDR2 YYREEE (reference sequence). After removal of 0 bases from V and 2 bases from J, the junction contained 2 bases not matched to a gene. The CDR3 has 15 amino acids. Written as DNA, the CDR3 is TGTGCCAGCAGCTTGGCAAGCGGGGCCTACAATGAGCAGTTCTTC. Its translation: CASSLASGAYNEQFF.